Many counts were recorded for the clone carrying this TCR beta chain. The CDR3 runs 16 residues. Germline V lookup: CDR1 LNHDA, CDR2 SQIVND (reference sequence). Trimming stripped 7 bases from V and 3 bases from J, with 19 bases between. This sample is part of a study of blood T cell repertoires in COVID-19. About the study: Sources were T cells, B-cell-depleted T cells, or PBMCs; the material itself was cDNA or gDNA.

Authors' analysis steps: Amplification of reference gene primers was used by the study to estimate nucleated cell counts. Sequencing used immunoSEQ multiplex PCR; TCRdb keeps in-frame clones, though not all of them. V, J and clone size reflect that table, while D and trimming were determined from the DNA. The sample carries under 250,000 clones, 86% recorded once. It was during active infection that Seattle patients were enrolled and then longitudinally followed. The chain links TRBV19 to TRBJ1-5, with D possibly matching TRBD1 (5 bases). The TCR sequence derives from a man between 50 and 59 years old with COVID-19, enrolled during active disease. The sequencing input was peripheral blood. CDR3 DNA sequence: TGTGCCAGTACCACCGGCACAGGCTGGACCAATCAGCCCCAGCATTTT. Its translation is CASTTGTGWTNQPQHF. Full variable domain (remainder filled in from reference TRBV19 and TRBJ1-5): DGGITQSPKYLFRKEGQNVTLSCEQNLNHDAMYWYRQDPGQGLRLIYYSQIVNDFQKGDIAEGYSVSREKKESFPLTVTSAQKNPTAFYLCASTTGTGWTNQPQHFGDGTRLSIL.